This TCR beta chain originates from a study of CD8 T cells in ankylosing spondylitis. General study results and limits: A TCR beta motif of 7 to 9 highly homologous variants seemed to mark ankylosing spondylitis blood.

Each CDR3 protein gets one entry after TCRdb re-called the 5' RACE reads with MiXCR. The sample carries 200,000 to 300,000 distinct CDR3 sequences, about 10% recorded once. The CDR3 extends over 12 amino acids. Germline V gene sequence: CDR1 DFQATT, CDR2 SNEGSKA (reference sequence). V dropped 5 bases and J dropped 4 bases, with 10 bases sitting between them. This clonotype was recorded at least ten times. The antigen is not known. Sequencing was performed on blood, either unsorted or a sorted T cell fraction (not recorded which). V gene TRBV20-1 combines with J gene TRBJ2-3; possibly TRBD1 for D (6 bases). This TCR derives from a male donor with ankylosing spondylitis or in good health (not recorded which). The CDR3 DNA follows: TGCAGTGCTCGATGGGGGCCAGATACGCAGTATTTT. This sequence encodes CSARWGPDTQYF.